This TCR beta chain appears in the sequencing data of a study of blood T cell repertoires in COVID-19. Across the study: Sites across the United States, Italy and Spain contributed samples from acute and convalescent COVID-19.

Germline V lookup: CDR1 LNHDA, CDR2 SQIVND (reference sequence). Trimming removed 7 bases from V and 2 bases from J; junction bases left unmatched: 3. This CDR3 is built from 13 residues. In the authors' methods: Nucleated cell number was recorded as an estimate derived from reference gene primer amplification. The repertoire was sequenced with immunoSEQ multiplex PCR; TCRdb's copy has only in-frame clones and lacks some. V and J calls and clone size follow that table, whereas D and trimming were derived from the DNA. The sample lists 220,000 or so clones, about 86% occurring once. This chain links TRBV19 with TRBJ1-1; 8 bases match TRBD1. Material: peripheral blood. The TCR comes from a woman aged 60-70 years with acute or convalescent COVID-19. CDR3 coding DNA: TGTGCCAGTAAGACAGGGGAAAACACTGAAGCTTTCTTT. Its translation is CASKTGENTEAFF.